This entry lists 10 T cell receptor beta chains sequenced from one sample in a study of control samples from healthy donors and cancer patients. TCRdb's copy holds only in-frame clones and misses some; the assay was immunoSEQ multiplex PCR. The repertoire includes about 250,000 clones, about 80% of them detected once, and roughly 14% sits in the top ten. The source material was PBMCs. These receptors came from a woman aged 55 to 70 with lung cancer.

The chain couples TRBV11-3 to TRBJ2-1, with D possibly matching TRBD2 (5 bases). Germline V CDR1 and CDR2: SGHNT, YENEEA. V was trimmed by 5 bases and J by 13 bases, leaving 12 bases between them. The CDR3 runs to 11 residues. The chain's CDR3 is CASSVGGPQFF. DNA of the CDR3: TGTGCCAGCAGCGTGGGCGGGCCCCAGTTCTTC.

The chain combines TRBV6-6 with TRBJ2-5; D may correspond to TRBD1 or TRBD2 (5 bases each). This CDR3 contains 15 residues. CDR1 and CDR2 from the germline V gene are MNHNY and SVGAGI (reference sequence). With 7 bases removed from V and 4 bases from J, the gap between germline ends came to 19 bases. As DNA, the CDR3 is TGTGCCAGCACCGACGGTTTTTCTGGGGGAGAGACCCAGTACTTC. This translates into CASTDGFSGGETQYF.

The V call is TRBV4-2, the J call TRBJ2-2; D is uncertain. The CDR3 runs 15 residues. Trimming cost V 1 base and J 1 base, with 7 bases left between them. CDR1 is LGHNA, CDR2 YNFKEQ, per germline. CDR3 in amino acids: CASSQGQVNTGELFF. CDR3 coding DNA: TGTGCCAGCAGCCAAGGTCAGGTGAACACCGGGGAGCTGTTTTTT.

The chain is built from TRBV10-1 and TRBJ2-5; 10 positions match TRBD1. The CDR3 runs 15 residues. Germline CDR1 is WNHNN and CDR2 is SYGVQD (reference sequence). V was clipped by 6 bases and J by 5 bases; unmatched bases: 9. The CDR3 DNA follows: TGCGCCAGCAGCCCAGACAGGGGGCGCCGGGAGACCCAGTACTTC. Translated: CASSPDRGRRETQYF.

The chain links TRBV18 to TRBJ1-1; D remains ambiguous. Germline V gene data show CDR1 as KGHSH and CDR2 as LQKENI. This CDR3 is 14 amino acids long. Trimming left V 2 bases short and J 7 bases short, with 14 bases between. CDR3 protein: CASSPRRDLVEAFF. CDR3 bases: TGTGCCAGCTCACCAAGAAGAGATCTAGTTGAAGCTTTCTTT.

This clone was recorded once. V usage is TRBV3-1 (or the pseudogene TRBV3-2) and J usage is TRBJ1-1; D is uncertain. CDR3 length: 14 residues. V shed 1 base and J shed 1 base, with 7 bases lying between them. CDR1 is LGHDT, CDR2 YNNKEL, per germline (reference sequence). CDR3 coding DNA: TGTGCCAGCAGCCAAGGCCCCCGGAACACTGAAGCTTTCTTT. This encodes CASSQGPRNTEAFF.

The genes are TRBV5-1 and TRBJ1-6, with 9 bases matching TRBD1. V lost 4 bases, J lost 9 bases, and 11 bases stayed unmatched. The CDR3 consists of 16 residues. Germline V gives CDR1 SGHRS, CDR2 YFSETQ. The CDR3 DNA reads TGCGCCAGCAGCAGAGGGGACAGGGCGGTAGGTTCACCCCTCCACTTT. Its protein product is CASSRGDRAVGSPLHF.

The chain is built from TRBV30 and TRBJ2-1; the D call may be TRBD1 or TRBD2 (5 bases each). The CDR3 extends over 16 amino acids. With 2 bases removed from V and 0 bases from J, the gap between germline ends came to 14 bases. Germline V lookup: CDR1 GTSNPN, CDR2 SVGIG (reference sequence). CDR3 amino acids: CAWSPRAGSSYNEQFF. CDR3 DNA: TGTGCCTGGAGTCCGCGGGCAGGGAGCTCCTACAATGAGCAGTTCTTC.

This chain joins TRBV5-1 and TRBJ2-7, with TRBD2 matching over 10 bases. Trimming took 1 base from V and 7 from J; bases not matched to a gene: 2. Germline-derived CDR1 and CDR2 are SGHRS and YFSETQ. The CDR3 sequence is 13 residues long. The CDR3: CASSLTSGIEQYF. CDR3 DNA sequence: TGCGCCAGCAGCTTGACTAGCGGGATTGAGCAGTACTTC.

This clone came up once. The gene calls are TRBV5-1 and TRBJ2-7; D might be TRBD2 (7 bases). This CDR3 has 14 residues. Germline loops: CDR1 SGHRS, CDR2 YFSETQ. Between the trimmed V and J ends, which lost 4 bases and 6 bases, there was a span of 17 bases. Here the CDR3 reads CASSPLGGLSEQYF. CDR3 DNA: TGCGCCAGCAGCCCGCTGGGGGGGCTCAGCGAGCAGTACTTC. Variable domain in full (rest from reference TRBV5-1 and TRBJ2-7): KAGVTQTPRYLIKTRGQQVTLSCSPISGHRSVSWYQQTPGQGLQFLFEYFSETQRNKGNFPGRFSGRQFSNSRSEMNVSTLELGDSALYLCASSPLGGLSEQYFGPGTRLTVT.